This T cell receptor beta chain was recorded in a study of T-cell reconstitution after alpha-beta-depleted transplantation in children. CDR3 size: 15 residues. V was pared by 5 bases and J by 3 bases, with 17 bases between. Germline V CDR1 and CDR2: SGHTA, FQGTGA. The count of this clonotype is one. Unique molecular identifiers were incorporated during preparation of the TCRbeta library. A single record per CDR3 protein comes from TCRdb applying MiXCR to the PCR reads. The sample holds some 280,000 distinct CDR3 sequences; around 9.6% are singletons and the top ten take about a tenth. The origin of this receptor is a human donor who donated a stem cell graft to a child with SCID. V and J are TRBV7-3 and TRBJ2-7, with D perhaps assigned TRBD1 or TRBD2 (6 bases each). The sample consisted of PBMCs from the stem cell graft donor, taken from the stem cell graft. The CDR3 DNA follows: TGTGCCAGCAGCGCCTTTGGGGGGCCGGGCTACGAGCAGTACTTC. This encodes CASSAFGGPGYEQYF.